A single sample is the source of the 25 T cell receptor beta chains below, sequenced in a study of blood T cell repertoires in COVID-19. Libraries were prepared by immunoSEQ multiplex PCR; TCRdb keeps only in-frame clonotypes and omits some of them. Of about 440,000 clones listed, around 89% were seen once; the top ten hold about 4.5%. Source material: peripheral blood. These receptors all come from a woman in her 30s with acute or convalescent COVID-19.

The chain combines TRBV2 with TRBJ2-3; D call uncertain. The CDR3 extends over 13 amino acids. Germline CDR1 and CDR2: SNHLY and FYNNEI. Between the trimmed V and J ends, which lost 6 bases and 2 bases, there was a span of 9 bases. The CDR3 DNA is TGTGCCAGCAGAAGAGACTCCACAGATACGCAGTATTTT. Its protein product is CASRRDSTDTQYF. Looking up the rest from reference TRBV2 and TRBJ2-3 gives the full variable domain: EPEVTQTPSHQVTQMGQEVILRCVPISNHLYFYWYRQILGQKVEFLVSFYNNEISEKSEIFDDQFSVERPDGSNFTLKIRSTKLEDSAMYFCASRRDSTDTQYFGPGTRLTVL.

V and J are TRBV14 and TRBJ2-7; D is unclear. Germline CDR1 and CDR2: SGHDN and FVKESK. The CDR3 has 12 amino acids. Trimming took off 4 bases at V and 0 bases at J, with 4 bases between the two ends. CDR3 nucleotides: TGTGCCAGCAGCCCCCGCTCCTACGAGCAGTACTTC. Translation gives CASSPRSYEQYF.

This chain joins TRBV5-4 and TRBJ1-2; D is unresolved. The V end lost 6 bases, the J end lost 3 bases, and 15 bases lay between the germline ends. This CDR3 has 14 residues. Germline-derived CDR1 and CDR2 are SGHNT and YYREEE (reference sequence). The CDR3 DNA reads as TGTGCCAGCACCTCTGACACGCGCTACTATGGCTACACCTTC. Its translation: CASTSDTRYYGYTF.

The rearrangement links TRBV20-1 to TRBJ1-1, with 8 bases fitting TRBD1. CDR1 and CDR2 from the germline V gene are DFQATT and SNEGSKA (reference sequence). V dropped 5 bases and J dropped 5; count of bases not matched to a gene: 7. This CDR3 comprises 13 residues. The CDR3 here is CSAGGQGGTEAFF. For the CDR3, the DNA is TGCAGTGCTGGTGGACAGGGTGGAACTGAAGCTTTCTTT.

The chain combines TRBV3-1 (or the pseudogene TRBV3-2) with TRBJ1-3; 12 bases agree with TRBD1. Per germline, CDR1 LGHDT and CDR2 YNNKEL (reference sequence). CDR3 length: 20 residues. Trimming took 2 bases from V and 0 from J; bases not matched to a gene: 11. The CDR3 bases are TGTGCCAGCAGCCAACTCTTATTCCGGGACAGGGGGCCCTCTGGAAACACCATATATTTT. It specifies CASSQLLFRDRGPSGNTIYF.

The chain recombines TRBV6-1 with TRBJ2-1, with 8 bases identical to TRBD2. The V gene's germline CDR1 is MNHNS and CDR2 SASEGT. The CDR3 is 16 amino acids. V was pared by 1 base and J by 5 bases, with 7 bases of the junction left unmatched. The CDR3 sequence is CASSEVWAGGNNEQFF. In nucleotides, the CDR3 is TGTGCCAGCAGTGAAGTATGGGCGGGGGGAAACAATGAGCAGTTCTTC.

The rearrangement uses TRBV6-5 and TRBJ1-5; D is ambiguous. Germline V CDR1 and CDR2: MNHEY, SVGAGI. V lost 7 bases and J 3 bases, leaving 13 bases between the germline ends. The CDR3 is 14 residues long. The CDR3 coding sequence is TGTGCCAGCACCTTTACCAGAAACAATCAGCCCCAGCATTTT. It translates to CASTFTRNNQPQHF.

CDR3 DNA sequence: TGTGCCAGCAGTCTTCAACCGGGTGGGTCCCAGCATTTT. It yields the protein CASSLQPGGSQHF. The chain has TRBV28 and TRBJ1-5; D call uncertain. The V end lost 5 bases, the J end lost 11 bases, and 16 bases lay between the germline ends. The germline CDR1 and CDR2 sequences are MDHEN and SYDVKM. This CDR3 region has 13 residues.

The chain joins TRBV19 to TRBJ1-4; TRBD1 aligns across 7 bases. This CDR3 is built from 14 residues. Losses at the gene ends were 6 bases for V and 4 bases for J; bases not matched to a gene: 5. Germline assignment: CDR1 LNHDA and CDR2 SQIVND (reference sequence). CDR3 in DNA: TGTGCCAGTAGGACAGGGACTTTTAATGAAAAACTGTTTTTT. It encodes CASRTGTFNEKLFF.

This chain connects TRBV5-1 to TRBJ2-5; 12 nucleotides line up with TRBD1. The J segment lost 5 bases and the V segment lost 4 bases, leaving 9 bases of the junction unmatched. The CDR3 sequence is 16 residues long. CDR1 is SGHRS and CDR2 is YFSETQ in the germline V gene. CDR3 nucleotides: TGCGCCAGCAGCCTCCGGGACAGGGGGCTCGGGGAGACCCAGTACTTC. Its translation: CASSLRDRGLGETQYF.

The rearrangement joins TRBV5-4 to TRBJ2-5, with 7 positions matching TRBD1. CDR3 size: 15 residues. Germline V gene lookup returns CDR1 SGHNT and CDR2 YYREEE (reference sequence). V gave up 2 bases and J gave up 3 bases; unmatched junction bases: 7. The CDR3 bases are TGTGCCAGCAGCTTAGACAGGGTGAGGGAAGAGACCCAGTACTTC. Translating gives CASSLDRVREETQYF.

The CDR3 spells CASSQPGGDTEAFF. The CDR3 nucleotides read TGTGCCAGCAGCCAGCCAGGGGGTGATACTGAAGCTTTCTTT. The chain uses TRBV3-1 (or the pseudogene TRBV3-2) and TRBJ1-1, with 7 nucleotides matching TRBD1. There are 14 residues in the CDR3. From germline, CDR1 is LGHDT and CDR2 YNNKEL (reference sequence). V lost 3 bases to trimming and J lost 5 bases; unmatched junction nucleotides: 6.

CDR3 residues: CASSRGGATGELFF. The CDR3 bases are TGTGCCAGCAGTCGCGGGGGAGCCACCGGGGAGCTGTTTTTT. The chain employs TRBV28 and TRBJ2-2; the match to TRBD2 covers 7 bases. V shed 5 bases, J shed 4 bases, and the junction held 4 bases outside the gene matches. Germline V gene lookup returns CDR1 MDHEN and CDR2 SYDVKM. There are 14 residues in the CDR3. Full variable domain (missing parts from reference TRBV28 and TRBJ2-2): DVKVTQSSRYLVKRTGEKVFLECVQDMDHENMFWYRQDPGLGLRLIYFSYDVKMKEKGDIPEGYSVSREKKERFSLILESASTNQTSMYLCASSRGGATGELFFGEGSRLTVL.

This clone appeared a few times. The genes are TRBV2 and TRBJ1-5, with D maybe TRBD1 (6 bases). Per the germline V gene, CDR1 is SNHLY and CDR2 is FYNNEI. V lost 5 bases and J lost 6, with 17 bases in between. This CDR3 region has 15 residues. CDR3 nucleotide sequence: TGTGCCAGCAGTCCTTCCCTACTCAGGGGTCAGCCCCAGCATTTT. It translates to CASSPSLLRGQPQHF.

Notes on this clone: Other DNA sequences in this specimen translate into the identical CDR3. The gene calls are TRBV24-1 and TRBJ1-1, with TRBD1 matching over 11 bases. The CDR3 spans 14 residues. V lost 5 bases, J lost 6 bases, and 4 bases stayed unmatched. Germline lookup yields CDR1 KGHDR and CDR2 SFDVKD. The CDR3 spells CATSGPGQGAEAFF. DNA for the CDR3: TGTGCCACCAGTGGTCCGGGACAGGGGGCTGAAGCTTTCTTT.

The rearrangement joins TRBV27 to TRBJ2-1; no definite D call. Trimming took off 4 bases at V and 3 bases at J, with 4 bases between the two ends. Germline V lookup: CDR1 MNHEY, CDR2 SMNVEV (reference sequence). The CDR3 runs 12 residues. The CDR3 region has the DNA TGTGCCAGCAGTTCAAACTACAATGAGCAGTTCTTC. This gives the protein CASSSNYNEQFF.

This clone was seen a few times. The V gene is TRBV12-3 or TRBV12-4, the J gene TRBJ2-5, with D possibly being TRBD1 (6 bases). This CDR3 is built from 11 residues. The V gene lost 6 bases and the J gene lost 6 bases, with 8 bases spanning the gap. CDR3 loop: CASSQGKTQYF. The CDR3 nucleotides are TGTGCCAGCAGCCAGGGGAAGACCCAGTACTTC.

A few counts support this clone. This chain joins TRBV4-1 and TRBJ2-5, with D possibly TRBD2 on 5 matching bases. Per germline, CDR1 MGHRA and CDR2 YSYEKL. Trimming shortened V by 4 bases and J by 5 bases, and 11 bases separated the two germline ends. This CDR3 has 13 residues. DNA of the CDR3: TGCGCCAGCAGCCCCGGGCGGGCGGAGACCCAGTACTTC. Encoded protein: CASSPGRAETQYF.

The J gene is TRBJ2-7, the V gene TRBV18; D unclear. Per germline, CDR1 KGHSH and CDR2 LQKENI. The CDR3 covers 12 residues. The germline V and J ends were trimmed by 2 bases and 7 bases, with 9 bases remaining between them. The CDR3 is CASSPNLLEQYF. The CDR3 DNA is TGTGCCAGCTCACCAAATCTTCTGGAGCAGTACTTC.

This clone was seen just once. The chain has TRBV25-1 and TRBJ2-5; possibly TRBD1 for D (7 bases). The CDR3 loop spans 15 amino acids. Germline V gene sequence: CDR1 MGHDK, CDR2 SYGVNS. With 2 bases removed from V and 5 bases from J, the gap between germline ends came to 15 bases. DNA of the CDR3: TGTGCCAGCAGTGAAGGACAGGTTGGGGGGGAGACCCAGTACTTC. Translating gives CASSEGQVGGETQYF. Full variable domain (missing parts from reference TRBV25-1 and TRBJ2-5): EADIYQTPRYLVIGTGKKITLECSQTMGHDKMYWYQQDPGMELHLIHYSYGVNSTEKGDLSSESTVSRIRTEHFPLTLESARPSHTSQYLCASSEGQVGGETQYFGPGTRLLVL.

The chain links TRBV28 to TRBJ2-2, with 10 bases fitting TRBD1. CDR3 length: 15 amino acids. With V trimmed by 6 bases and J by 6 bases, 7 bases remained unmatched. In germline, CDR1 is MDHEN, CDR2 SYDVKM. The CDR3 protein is CASRRGQGISGELFF. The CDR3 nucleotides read TGTGCCAGCAGGCGGGGACAGGGGATATCCGGGGAGCTGTTTTTT.

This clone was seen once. The CDR3 DNA sequence: TGTGCCTGGAGTGGATGGACTAGCGGGGGGCTGGATGAGCAGTTCTTC. It encodes CAWSGWTSGGLDEQFF. This chain links TRBV30 with TRBJ2-1; 14 bases agree with TRBD2. J gave up 8 bases and V 1 base, and 7 bases lay outside the gene matches. This CDR3 comprises 16 residues. Per germline, CDR1 GTSNPN and CDR2 SVGIG (reference sequence).

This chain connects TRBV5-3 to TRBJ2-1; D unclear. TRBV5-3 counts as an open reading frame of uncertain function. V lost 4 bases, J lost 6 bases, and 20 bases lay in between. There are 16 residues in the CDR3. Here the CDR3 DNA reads TGTGCCAGAAGCCCCCTAGTCAAAGGTAGCCCCAATGAGCAGTTCTTC. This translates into CARSPLVKGSPNEQFF.

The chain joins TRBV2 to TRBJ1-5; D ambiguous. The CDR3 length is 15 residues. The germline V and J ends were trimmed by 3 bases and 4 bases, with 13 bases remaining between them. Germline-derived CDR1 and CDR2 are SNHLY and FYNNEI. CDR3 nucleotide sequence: TGTGCCAGCAGTGATCAAACGGAGCGAAATCAGCCCCAGCATTTT. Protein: CASSDQTERNQPQHF. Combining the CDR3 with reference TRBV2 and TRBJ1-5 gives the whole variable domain EPEVTQTPSHQVTQMGQEVILRCVPISNHLYFYWYRQILGQKVEFLVSFYNNEISEKSEIFDDQFSVERPDGSNFTLKIRSTKLEDSAMYFCASSDQTERNQPQHFGDGTRLSIL.

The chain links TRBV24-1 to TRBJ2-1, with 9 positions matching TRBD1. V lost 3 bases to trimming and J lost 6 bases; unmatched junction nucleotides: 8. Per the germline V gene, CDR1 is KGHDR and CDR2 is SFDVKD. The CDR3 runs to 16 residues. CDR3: CATSDPRQGDFNEQFF. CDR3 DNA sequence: TGTGCCACCAGTGATCCTAGACAGGGGGATTTCAATGAGCAGTTCTTC.